The rows below give T cell receptor beta chains drawn from one sample of a study of blood T cell repertoires in COVID-19. Libraries were prepared by immunoSEQ multiplex PCR; TCRdb keeps only in-frame clonotypes and omits some of them. The table has 250,000 to 350,000 clones, around nine tenths seen once; the top ten hold approximately 10%. Sequencing was performed on peripheral blood. The receptors stem from a woman in her 30s with COVID-19, enrolled during active disease. Each CDR3 is given with its conserved first and last residue. A D gene is named only where the DNA matches it firmly. A row's size may be missing; if present it is once, few, many or a size class.

j_call clone_size v_call d_call cdr3_nt cdr3_aa
TRBJ2-3 . TRBV7-3 TRBD2 TGTGCCAGCAGCTCCACCGGGACTAGCGGCCGCACAGATACGCAGTATTTT CASSSTGTSGRTDTQYF
TRBJ2-6 once TRBV6-5 . TGTGCCAGCAGTTTACAGTTCTCTGGGGCCAACGTCCTGACTTTC CASSLQFSGANVLTF
TRBJ1-1 . TRBV30 . TGTGCCTGGAGGCAGGTTCACACTGAAGCTTTCTTT CAWRQVHTEAFF
TRBJ2-1 . TRBV30 . TGTGCCTGGAGCCTGGCTAGCGTAAATGAGCAGTTCTTC CAWSLASVNEQFF
TRBJ1-6 . TRBV5-6 TRBD1 TGTGCCAGCAGCTCGGGGACAGGGTCCTATAATTCACCCCTCCACTTT CASSSGTGSYNSPLHF
TRBJ2-7 . TRBV13 TRBD2 TGTGCCAGCAGCATGAGACTAGCGGGGGTTTCTTACGAGCAGTACTTC CASSMRLAGVSYEQYF
TRBJ2-3 . TRBV5-6 TRBD2 TGTGCCAGCAGCTTGCTGGGCCAGGGAGGGACAGATACGCAGTATTTT CASSLLGQGGTDTQYF
TRBJ2-7 . TRBV4-2 . TGTGCCAGCAGCCAAGAGGGAGAATGGTACGAGCAGTACTTC CASSQEGEWYEQYF
TRBJ1-1 . TRBV5-1 . TGCGCCAGCAGCTTTATTGCCGGGATGCCCATGAACACTGAAGCTTTCTTT CASSFIAGMPMNTEAFF
TRBJ2-2 . TRBV10-3 TRBD1 TGTGCCATCAGACAGGGGGCGCCGGACACCGGGGAGCTGTTTTTT CAIRQGAPDTGELFF
TRBJ2-3 . TRBV10-3 TRBD2 TGTGCCATCAGTGGGGGACTAGCGGGAGGGCCCACAGATACGCAGTATTTT CAISGGLAGGPTDTQYF
TRBJ1-1 . TRBV6-5 . TGTGCCAGCAGTTACGGGGCCTCGAACACTGAAGCTTTCTTT CASSYGASNTEAFF
TRBJ2-7 . TRBV9 . TGTGCCAGCAGCCCGCCGACTAGTGGAGGTCGCGAGCAGTACTTC CASSPPTSGGREQYF
TRBJ2-7 . TRBV7-6 . TGTGCCAGCAGCTTAGGGCCCGTTTCCACCTACGAGCAGTACTTC CASSLGPVSTYEQYF
TRBJ1-2 . TRBV2 . TGTGCCAGCACCGCCCGGGGGAACTATGGCTACACCTTC CASTARGNYGYTF
TRBJ2-7 . TRBV19 TRBD2 TGTGCCAGTAGTGGGTTTAGCGGGAGTTCCGAGCAGTACTTC CASSGFSGSSEQYF
TRBJ2-6 . TRBV29-1 . TGCAGCGTTGGAGACACGGGCAACGTCCTGACTTTC CSVGDTGNVLTF
TRBJ2-7 . TRBV27 . TGTGCCAGCAGTTTATCGTCCCGGGGAAATGAGCAGTACTTC CASSLSSRGNEQYF
TRBJ2-7 . TRBV2 . TGTGCCAGCAGTTCCGGGACTGGCTCCTACGAGCAGTACTTC CASSSGTGSYEQYF
TRBJ2-1 . TRBV15 TRBD1 TGTGCCACCAGCAGATTACAGGGGGCTGATGAGCAGTTCTTC CATSRLQGADEQFF
TRBJ2-5 . TRBV6-2/TRBV6-3 TRBD1 TGTGCCAGCAGTTACTCGAGTGCCACAGGGGGCCAAGAGACCCAGTACTTC CASSYSSATGGQETQYF
TRBJ2-3 . TRBV11-3 TRBD2 TGTGCCAGCAGCTTAGGGCTATCGAGCGGGAGACTTACAGATACGCAGTATTTT CASSLGLSSGRLTDTQYF
TRBJ1-2 few TRBV2 . TGTGCCAGCAGTTCTTTCAGGGAGGGAGGCTACACCTTC CASSSFREGGYTF
TRBJ2-6 . TRBV10-3 TRBD1 TGTGCCATCAGTGGACAGGGGTCCTCTGGGGCCAACGTCCTGACTTTC CAISGQGSSGANVLTF
TRBJ1-6 . TRBV28 TRBD1 TGTGCCAGCAGTCCTACTCCGGGACAGGGAAGTTATGGCTATAATTCACCCCTCCACTTT CASSPTPGQGSYGYNSPLHF
TRBJ2-2 once TRBV19 TRBD2 TGTGCCACCCGGACTAGCGGGAGGGCCGGGGAGCTGTTTTTT CATRTSGRAGELFF
TRBJ2-5 . TRBV2 TRBD2 TGTGCCAGCGAGCGGGAGGGGCAAGAGACCCAGTACTTC CASEREGQETQYF
TRBJ2-7 once TRBV6-5 TRBD1 TGTGCCAGCAGTCGACAGGGCTCTTGGGGCGAGCAGTACTTC CASSRQGSWGEQYF
TRBJ2-5 . TRBV11-2 TRBD2 TGTGCCAGCAGCTCCCGGGTGCTAGCGGAGTACCAAGAGACCCAGTACTTC CASSSRVLAEYQETQYF
TRBJ2-3 . TRBV4-1 TRBD1 TGCGCCAGCAGCCAGGCCGGGACAGGGGGCAGAGATACGCAGTATTTT CASSQAGTGGRDTQYF
TRBJ1-1 . TRBV6-1 . TGTGCCAGCAGTGTAAATTTAGGACAGCTCATGAACACTGAAGCTTTCTTT CASSVNLGQLMNTEAFF
TRBJ1-2 once TRBV5-1 TRBD1 TGCGCCAGCAGCTGGACAGGGTTTAACTATGGCTACACCTTC CASSWTGFNYGYTF
TRBJ2-2 . TRBV30 . TGTGCCTGGCGGCGCAGGGTAGGGAATACCGGGGAGCTGTTTTTT CAWRRRVGNTGELFF
TRBJ2-5 . TRBV6-5 . TGTGCCAGCAGGGTTCCCGGGAGCGAGACCCAGTACTTC CASRVPGSETQYF
TRBJ2-1 . TRBV19 TRBD2 TGTGCCAGTAGTATTACTAGCGGGAGTTACCCCTACAATGAGCAGTTCTTC CASSITSGSYPYNEQFF
TRBJ2-5 . TRBV18 . TGTGCCAGCTCAGCCGGGAATAAAGGGACCCAGTACTTC CASSAGNKGTQYF
TRBJ2-3 . TRBV2 TRBD2 TGTGCCAGCTTGGGCCTCTTGAGCGGGGGCACAGATACGCAGTATTTT CASLGLLSGGTDTQYF
TRBJ1-5 once TRBV7-6 TRBD1 TGTGCCAGCAGCCCGATGGGGACAGGTAATCAGCCCCAGCATTTT CASSPMGTGNQPQHF
TRBJ2-7 . TRBV24-1 . TGTGCCACCAGTGATAAAAGAACAGGATTCTACGAGCAGTACTTC CATSDKRTGFYEQYF
TRBJ2-1 . TRBV18 . TGTGCCAGCTCACCTCAGGGTCCGGGAGTCAATGAGCAGTTCTTC CASSPQGPGVNEQFF
TRBJ2-7 . TRBV6-5 . TGTGCCAGCAGCGAGAGACAGGGAGGAATCTACGAGCAGTACTTC CASSERQGGIYEQYF
TRBJ2-2 . TRBV9 TRBD1 TGTGCCAGCAGCGTCGCCGGGACAGGGGTTGGCGGGGAGCTGTTTTTT CASSVAGTGVGGELFF
TRBJ2-1 few TRBV25-1 . TGTGCCAGCAGTGGCCTCCAGGACTACAATGAGCAGTTCTTC CASSGLQDYNEQFF
TRBJ2-1 . TRBV27 TRBD2 TGTGCCAGCAGTCGGGGGACTAGCGGGAGAAATGAGCAGTTCTTC CASSRGTSGRNEQFF
TRBJ2-7 . TRBV6-1 . TGTGCCAGCAGTGAATCTGAGAACTCCTACGAGCAGTACTTC CASSESENSYEQYF
TRBJ2-1 once TRBV30 TRBD2 TGTGCCTGGAGGAGGCCTAGCGGAGCCTACAATGAGCAGTTCTTC CAWRRPSGAYNEQFF
TRBJ2-1 . TRBV5-5 . TGTGCCAGCAGCTTGGATCCGGTCCACAATGAGCAGTTCTTC CASSLDPVHNEQFF
TRBJ2-1 . TRBV4-1 . TGCGCCAGCAGCCAAGTTGCGGCCGGCTACAATGAGCAGTTCTTC CASSQVAAGYNEQFF
TRBJ1-6 . TRBV30 TRBD1 TGTGCCTGGAGAAAACCGTCGACAGGGTTGGATTCACCCCTCCACTTT CAWRKPSTGLDSPLHF
TRBJ2-7 . TRBV6-5 . TGTGCCAGCAAGCGAACAGGGCAGGCCCAGTACTTC CASKRTGQAQYF